These 21 T cell receptor beta chains originate from one sample sequenced in a study of cytomegalovirus exposure and HLA in healthy donors. Produced via immunoSEQ multiplex PCR; TCRdb's table is partial and in-frame only. Of approximately 50,000 clones listed, around 90% are singletons. The sequenced sample was PBMCs. The receptors derive from a woman aged 25-40 years in good health and CMV-seronegative.

This chain links TRBV11-3 with TRBJ2-1; 7 bases fit TRBD2. The CDR3 has 15 residues. Germline trimming cut 5 bases from V and 6 bases from J; bases unmatched to any gene: 10. Per the germline V gene, CDR1 is SGHNT and CDR2 is YENEEA. The CDR3 DNA sequence: TGTGCCAGCAGCCCGGGACTATCGGGACGCAATGAGCAGTTCTTC. Translation gives CASSPGLSGRNEQFF.

This clone came up a few times. The chain is built from TRBV28 and TRBJ2-7; 9 bases align to TRBD2. From germline, CDR1 is MDHEN and CDR2 SYDVKM. V shed 4 bases and J 3 bases; nucleotides not matched to a gene: 10. This CDR3 is built from 16 residues. The CDR3: CASSSIPAGGRYEQYF. CDR3 nucleotides: TGTGCCAGCAGTTCAATCCCAGCGGGAGGTCGCTACGAGCAGTACTTC.

J is TRBJ2-5 and V is TRBV18; no clear D. V lost 2 bases to trimming and J lost 2 bases, with 9 bases between them. There are 14 residues in the CDR3. The germline gives CDR1 KGHSH, CDR2 LQKENI. The CDR3 loop is CASSPRSGQETQYF. For the CDR3, the DNA is TGTGCCAGCTCACCAAGGAGTGGTCAAGAGACCCAGTACTTC.

This rearrangement joins TRBV27 to TRBJ2-7, with TRBD2 matching over 9 bases. There are 14 residues in the CDR3. Germline V CDR1 and CDR2: MNHEY, SMNVEV (reference sequence). Trimming took 4 bases from V and 5 from J; bases not matched to a gene: 6. The CDR3 nucleotides read TGTGCCAGCAGTTCCTCCGGGACTAGCCACGAGCAGTACTTC. It encodes CASSSSGTSHEQYF.

V gene TRBV4-3 combines with J gene TRBJ2-1; a possible D gene is TRBD2 (7 bases). CDR1 and CDR2 (germline): LGHNA, YSLEER. This CDR3 comprises 17 residues. Deletions cut 0 bases from V and 2 bases from J, with 14 bases between. The CDR3 sequence: CASSQDLTGTTYNEQFF. The CDR3 coding sequence is TGCGCCAGCAGCCAAGATCTTACAGGGACTACCTACAATGAGCAGTTCTTC.

The rearrangement joins TRBV28 to TRBJ2-1, with 13 bases matching TRBD2. The CDR3 length is 15 residues. V lost 3 bases, J lost 8 bases, and 4 bases stayed unmatched. Germline CDR1 is MDHEN and CDR2 is SYDVKM. This chain's CDR3 is CASSFPGLAGDEQFF. The CDR3, as DNA: TGTGCCAGCAGTTTTCCTGGACTAGCGGGAGATGAGCAGTTCTTC.

CDR3 amino acids: CASSRGSGDTQYF. CDR3 DNA: TGTGCCAGCTCTCGCGGGAGTGGGGATACGCAGTATTTT. V gene TRBV6-5 combines with J gene TRBJ2-3; 7 bases line up with TRBD2. With 8 bases clipped from V and 6 bases from J, the junction kept 8 bases outside the gene matches. Per the germline V gene, CDR1 is MNHEY and CDR2 is SVGAGI. The CDR3 length is 13 residues.

The chain carries TRBV27 and TRBJ1-5, with D unclear. Germline CDR1 is MNHEY and CDR2 is SMNVEV (reference sequence). V was cut by 4 bases and J by 2 bases, with 6 bases left in between. The CDR3 extends over 13 amino acids. Here the CDR3 DNA reads TGTGCCAGCAGTTGGAGCGGCAATCAGCCCCAGCATTTT. Protein product: CASSWSGNQPQHF.

The genes are TRBV9 and TRBJ2-1, with TRBD2 matching 13 bases. The CDR3 covers 16 residues. In germline, CDR1 is SGDLS, CDR2 YYNGEE. The V segment lost 0 bases and the J segment 9 bases; nucleotides outside the gene matches: 6. This chain's CDR3 is CASSVETSGRTSEQFF. The CDR3 coding sequence is TGTGCCAGCAGCGTAGAGACTAGCGGGAGGACCAGTGAGCAGTTCTTC.

The chain has TRBV15 and TRBJ1-1; 7 bases are shared with TRBD1. Germline loops: CDR1 LNHNV, CDR2 YYDKDF (reference sequence). Trimming took 4 bases from V and 3 from J; bases not matched to a gene: 5. The CDR3 is made up of 14 amino acids. The CDR3 coding sequence is TGTGCCACCAGCACCAGACAGGGAGACACTGAAGCTTTCTTT. Translation gives CATSTRQGDTEAFF.

The gene calls are TRBV5-1 and TRBJ1-1, with D perhaps matching TRBD1 (6 bases). Germline V gene sequence: CDR1 SGHRS, CDR2 YFSETQ. V was pared by 5 bases and J by 1 base, with 12 bases between. The CDR3 runs 14 residues. CDR3 sequence: CASSWGGGNTEAFF. The CDR3 DNA sequence: TGCGCCAGCAGTTGGGGAGGGGGGAACACTGAAGCTTTCTTT.

This clone was found once. The CDR3 here is CASRRGQGANEQYF. As DNA, the CDR3 is TGTGCCAGCAGGAGGGGTCAGGGGGCGAACGAGCAGTACTTC. The rearrangement joins TRBV6-1 to TRBJ2-7, with TRBD1 matching 8 bases. The CDR3 is made up of 14 amino acids. Germline CDR1 MNHNS, CDR2 SASEGT. Trimming took 6 bases from V and 5 from J; bases not matched to a gene: 9.

This chain joins TRBV18 and TRBJ2-7; TRBD2 might be the D (5 bases). The V end lost 2 bases, the J end lost 7 bases, and 12 bases lay between the germline ends. This CDR3 spans 13 amino acids. CDR1 is KGHSH and CDR2 is LQKENI in the germline V gene. The CDR3 sequence is CASSPSSEVEQYF. CDR3 sequence (DNA): TGTGCCAGCTCACCATCCTCGGAGGTGGAGCAGTACTTC.

The J gene is TRBJ2-7, the V gene TRBV11-2, with TRBD2 as a possible D gene (5 bases). This CDR3 contains 13 residues. The V end lost 10 bases, the J end lost 0 bases, and 13 bases lay between the germline ends. Germline V gene lookup returns CDR1 SGHAT and CDR2 FQNNGV. The CDR3 DNA is TGTGCCATCCGACTACATCGCTCCTACGAGCAGTACTTC. Amino acids: CAIRLHRSYEQYF.

The chain couples TRBV28 to TRBJ2-3, with 14 nucleotides matching TRBD2. Germline-derived CDR1 and CDR2 are MDHEN and SYDVKM. V was pared by 3 bases and J by 4 bases, with 9 bases of the junction left unmatched. The CDR3 is made up of 18 amino acids. Written as DNA, the CDR3 is TGTGCCAGCAGTTTCGGACTAGCGGGAGGAAGCAGTTCAGATACGCAGTATTTT. Protein product: CASSFGLAGGSSSDTQYF.

The J gene is TRBJ1-2, the V gene TRBV27, with unresolved D. Germline CDR1 MNHEY, CDR2 SMNVEV (reference sequence). CDR3 length: 17 amino acids. Trimming stripped 6 bases from V and 8 bases from J, with 28 bases between. CDR3 bases: TGTGCCAGCAGCCGAGGAGGAGGCAAAAAAGTCCCGTGGGGCTACACCTTC. This translates into CASSRGGGKKVPWGYTF.

V and J are TRBV4-2 and TRBJ2-3; 12 bases map to TRBD2. The junction had 6 bases not matched to a gene; V was cut back by 4 bases and J by 1 base. Germline lookup yields CDR1 LGHNA and CDR2 YNFKEQ. The CDR3 has 17 residues. CDR3 sequence (DNA): TGTGCCAGCAGCCGGACTAGCGGGACCTCTCGCACAGATACGCAGTATTTT. This translates into CASSRTSGTSRTDTQYF.

CDR3 DNA: TGTGCCAGCAGTCCACGGACTAGCGGGAGAACAGATACGCAGTATTTT. It specifies CASSPRTSGRTDTQYF. The V gene is TRBV28, the J gene TRBJ2-3; TRBD2 matches at 13 bases. The germline gives CDR1 MDHEN, CDR2 SYDVKM. V was pared by 5 bases and J by 3 bases, with 5 bases of the junction left unmatched. This CDR3 comprises 16 residues.

The chain links TRBV6-1 to TRBJ1-1; TRBD1 might be the D (5 bases). In germline, CDR1 is MNHNS, CDR2 SASEGT. The V end lost 3 bases, the J end lost 1 base, and 6 bases lay between the germline ends. The CDR3 spans 13 residues. The CDR3 bases are TGTGCCAGCAGTGACCAGGGGAACACTGAAGCTTTCTTT. Residues: CASSDQGNTEAFF.

The chain recombines TRBV11-2 with TRBJ1-1, with 9 bases lining up with TRBD1. The CDR3 covers 14 residues. Germline loops: CDR1 SGHAT, CDR2 FQNNGV. Unmatched junction bases numbered 6, after V lost 3 bases and J lost 7 bases. CDR3 residues: CASSLTGGGGEAFF. CDR3 sequence (DNA): TGTGCCAGCAGCTTGACAGGGGGGGGAGGTGAAGCTTTCTTT.

This chain links TRBV10-3 with TRBJ2-1, with D uncertain. This CDR3 has 13 amino acids. Deletions cut 0 bases from V and 10 bases from J, with 10 bases between. CDR1 and CDR2 (germline): ENHRY, SYGVKD. The CDR3 bases are TGTGCCATCAGTGAGTCGACTGGCGGCGAGCAGTTCTTC. The encoded protein is CAISESTGGEQFF.